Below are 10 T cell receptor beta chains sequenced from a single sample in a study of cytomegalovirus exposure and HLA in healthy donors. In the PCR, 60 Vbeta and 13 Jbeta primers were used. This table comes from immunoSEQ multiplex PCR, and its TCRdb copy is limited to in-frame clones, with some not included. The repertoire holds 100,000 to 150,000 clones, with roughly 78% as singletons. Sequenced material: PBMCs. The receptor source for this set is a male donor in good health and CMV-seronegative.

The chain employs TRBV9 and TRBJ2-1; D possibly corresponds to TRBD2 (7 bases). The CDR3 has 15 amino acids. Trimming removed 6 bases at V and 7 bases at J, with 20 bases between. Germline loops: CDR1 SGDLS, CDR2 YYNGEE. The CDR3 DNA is TGTGCCAGCACGAGGGGAGGGGGGGGCGGGAATGAGCAGTTCTTC. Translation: CASTRGGGGGNEQFF.

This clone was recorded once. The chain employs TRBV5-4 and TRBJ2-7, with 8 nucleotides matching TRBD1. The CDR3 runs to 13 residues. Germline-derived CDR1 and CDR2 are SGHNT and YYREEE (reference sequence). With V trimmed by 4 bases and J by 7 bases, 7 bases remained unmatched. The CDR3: CASSPDRDGEQYF. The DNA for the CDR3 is TGTGCCAGCAGCCCGGACAGGGATGGAGAGCAGTACTTC. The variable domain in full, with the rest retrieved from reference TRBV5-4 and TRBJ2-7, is ETGVTQSPTHLIKTRGQQVTLRCSSQSGHNTVSWYQQALGQGPQFIFQYYREEENGRGNFPPRFSGLQFPNYSSELNVNALELDDSALYLCASSPDRDGEQYFGPGTRLTVT.

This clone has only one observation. The CDR3 bases are TGTGCCAGCAGTGATTTCGCAACTAATGAAAAACTGTTTTTT. Translated: CASSDFATNEKLFF. The chain is built from TRBV2 and TRBJ1-4; no clear D. CDR1 and CDR2 from the germline V gene are SNHLY and FYNNEI. CDR3 length equals 14 residues. V was shortened by 3 bases and J by 0 bases, with 5 bases between the two germline ends.

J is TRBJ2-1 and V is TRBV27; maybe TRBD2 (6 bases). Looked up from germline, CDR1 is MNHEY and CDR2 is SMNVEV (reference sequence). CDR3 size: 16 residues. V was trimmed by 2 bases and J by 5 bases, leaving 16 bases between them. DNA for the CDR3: TGTGCCAGCAGTTTACTCGCGGGACCCCTACACAATGAGCAGTTCTTC. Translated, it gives CASSLLAGPLHNEQFF.

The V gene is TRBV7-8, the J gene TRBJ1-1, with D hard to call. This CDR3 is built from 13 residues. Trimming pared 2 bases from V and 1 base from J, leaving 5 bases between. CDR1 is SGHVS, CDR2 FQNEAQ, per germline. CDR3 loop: CASSLRENTEAFF. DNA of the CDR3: TGTGCCAGCAGCTTAAGAGAGAACACTGAAGCTTTCTTT.

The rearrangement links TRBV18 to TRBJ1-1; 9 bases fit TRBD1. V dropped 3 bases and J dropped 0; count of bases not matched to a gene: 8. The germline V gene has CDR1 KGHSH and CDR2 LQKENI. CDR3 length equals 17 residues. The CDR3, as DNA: TGTGCCAGCTCACCCGGGACAGGGCGAACGATGAACACTGAAGCTTTCTTT. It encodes CASSPGTGRTMNTEAFF.

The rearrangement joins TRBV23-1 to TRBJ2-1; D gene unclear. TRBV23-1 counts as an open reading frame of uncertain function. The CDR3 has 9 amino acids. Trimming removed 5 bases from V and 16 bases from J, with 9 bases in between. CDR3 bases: TGCGCCAGCAGTAAGCGTCCTTTCTTC. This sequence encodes CASSKRPFF.

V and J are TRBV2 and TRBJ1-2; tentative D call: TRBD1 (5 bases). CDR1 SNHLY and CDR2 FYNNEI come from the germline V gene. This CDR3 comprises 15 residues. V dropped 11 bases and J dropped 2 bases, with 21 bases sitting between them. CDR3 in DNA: TGTGCCCAGAAAAGCCGCGGGGGGGAAAACTATGGCTACACCTTC. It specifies CAQKSRGGENYGYTF. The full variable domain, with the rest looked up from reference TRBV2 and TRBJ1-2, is EPEVTQTPSHQVTQMGQEVILRCVPISNHLYFYWYRQILGQKVEFLVSFYNNEISEKSEIFDDQFSVERPDGSNFTLKIRSTKLEDSAMYFCAQKSRGGENYGYTFGSGTRLTVV.

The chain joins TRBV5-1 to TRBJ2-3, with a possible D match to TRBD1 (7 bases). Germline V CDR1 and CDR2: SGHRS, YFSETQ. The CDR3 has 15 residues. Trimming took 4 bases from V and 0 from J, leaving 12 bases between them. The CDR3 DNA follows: TGCGCCAGCAGCGGGGGGACAGTGAGCACAGATACGCAGTATTTT. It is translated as CASSGGTVSTDTQYF.

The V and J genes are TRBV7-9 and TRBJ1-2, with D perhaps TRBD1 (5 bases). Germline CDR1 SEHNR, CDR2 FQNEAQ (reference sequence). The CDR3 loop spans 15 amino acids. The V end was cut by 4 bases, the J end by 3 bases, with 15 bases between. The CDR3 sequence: CASSSERKGHYGYTF. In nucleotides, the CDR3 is TGTGCCAGCAGCTCAGAACGGAAGGGGCACTATGGCTACACCTTC.